Only a few counts were recorded for the clone carrying this T cell receptor beta chain. Its antigen is not known. Sequencing templates came from extracted RNA that was reverse transcribed into cDNA. Profiled with immunoSEQ multiplex PCR; TCRdb holds only in-frame clones, not every one. The top ten clones hold 5.5% to 6% of a sample with 65,000 to 95,000 clones, 51% of them seen once. The length of the CDR3 is 13 residues. In alopecia areata patients, both lesional scalp punch biopsies and peripheral blood were collected. These data originate in a study of CD8+ T cells in alopecia areata. Study-level findings and limits: Alopecia totalis/universalis scalp especially showed more expanded CD8+ clones than normal scalp.

The chain combines TRBV21-1 with TRBJ2-5; the table's D call, TRBD2, was not checked against the DNA. TRBV21-1 is labeled a pseudogene. This clonotype originated in a human donor with alopecia areata. The specimen sequenced was NKG2D-high CD8+ T cells sorted from blood. CDR3 in amino acids: CASSILKQETQYF. The CDR3 bases are TGTGCCAGCAGCATTCTAAAACAAGAGACCCAGTACTTC.